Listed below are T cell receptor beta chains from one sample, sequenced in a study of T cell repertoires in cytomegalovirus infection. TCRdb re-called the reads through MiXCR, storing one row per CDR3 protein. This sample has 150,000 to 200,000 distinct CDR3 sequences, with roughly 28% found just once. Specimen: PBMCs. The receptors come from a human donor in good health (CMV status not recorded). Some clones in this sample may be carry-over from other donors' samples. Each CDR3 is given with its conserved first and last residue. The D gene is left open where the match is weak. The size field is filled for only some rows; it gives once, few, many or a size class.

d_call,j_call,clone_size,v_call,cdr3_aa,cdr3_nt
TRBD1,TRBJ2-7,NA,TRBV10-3,CAISPGQASYEQYF,TGTGCCATCAGTCCGGGACAGGCGTCCTACGAGCAGTACTTC
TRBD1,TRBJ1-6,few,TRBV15,CATSRDRDRGNSPLHF,TGTGCCACCAGCAGAGACCGGGACAGGGGTAATTCACCCCTCCACTTT
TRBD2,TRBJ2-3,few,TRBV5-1,CASSPGTSGALRKQYF,TGCGCCAGCAGCCCCGGGACTAGCGGGGCCCTTCGGAAGCAGTATTTT
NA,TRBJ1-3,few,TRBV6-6,CASSRNSGNTIYF,TGTGCCAGCAGCCGCAACTCTGGAAACACCATATATTTT
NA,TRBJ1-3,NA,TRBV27,CASSTTGQPVTGNTIYF,TGTGCCAGCAGTACTACGGGACAACCGGTTACTGGAAACACCATATATTTT
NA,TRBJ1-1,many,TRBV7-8,CASSLGPGMNTEAFF,TGTGCCAGCAGCTTAGGTCCAGGGATGAACACTGAAGCTTTCTTT
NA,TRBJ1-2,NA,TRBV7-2,CASSLLGRGYTF,TGTGCCAGCAGCTTGTTAGGGAGAGGCTACACCTTC
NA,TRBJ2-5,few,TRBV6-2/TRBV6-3,CASRRPSLAVETQYF,TGTGCCAGCAGACGCCCAAGCCTGGCTGTGGAGACCCAGTACTTC
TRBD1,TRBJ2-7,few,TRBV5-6,CASSAPTGYGAGRTYEQYF,TGTGCCAGCAGCGCCCCGACAGGGTATGGGGCAGGGCGAACCTACGAGCAGTACTTC
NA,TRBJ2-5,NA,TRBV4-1,CASSQLRAGTFNRETQYF,TGCGCCAGCAGCCAACTTCGGGCAGGTACCTTCAACCGGGAGACCCAGTACTTC
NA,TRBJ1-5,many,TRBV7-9,CASSPMYSNQPQHF,TGTGCCAGCAGCCCAATGTATAGCAATCAGCCCCAGCATTTT
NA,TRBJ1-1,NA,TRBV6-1,CASSDYTRESAFF,TGTGCCAGCAGTGACTACACCCGGGAATCCGCTTTCTTT
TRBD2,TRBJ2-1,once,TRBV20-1,CSARPLSSGANEQFF,TGCAGTGCTAGGCCGCTATCTAGCGGGGCAAATGAGCAGTTCTTC
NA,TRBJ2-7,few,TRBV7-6,CASSARDTYEQYF,TGTGCCAGCAGCGCCCGGGACACCTACGAGCAGTACTTC
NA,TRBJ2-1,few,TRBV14,CASSQLGIDNEQFF,TGTGCCAGCAGCCAATTGGGGATTGACAATGAGCAGTTCTTC
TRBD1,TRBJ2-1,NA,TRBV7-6,CASSPGGVSYNEQFF,TGTGCCAGCAGCCCAGGGGGCGTCTCCTACAATGAGCAGTTCTTC
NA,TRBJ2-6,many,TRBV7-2,CASSAPGVGANVLTF,TGTGCCAGTTCCGCTCCCGGGGTTGGGGCCAACGTCCTGACTTTC
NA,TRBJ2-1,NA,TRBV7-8,CASSLGVWDSPGGLYNEQFF,TGTGCCAGCAGCTTAGGGGTCTGGGACTCACCCGGCGGGCTCTACAATGAGCAGTTCTTC
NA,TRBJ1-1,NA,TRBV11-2,CASGPIMNTEAFF,TGTGCCAGCGGCCCCATAATGAACACTGAAGCTTTCTTT
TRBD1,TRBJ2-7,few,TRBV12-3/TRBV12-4,CASTFGQGPYEQYF,TGTGCCAGCACCTTCGGACAGGGCCCCTACGAGCAGTACTTC
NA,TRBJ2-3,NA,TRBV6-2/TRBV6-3,CALGQDTQYF,TGTGCCCTCGGGCAGGATACGCAGTATTTT
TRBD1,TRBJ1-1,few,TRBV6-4,CASSEVYRDRATFF,TGTGCCAGCAGTGAAGTGTACCGGGACAGGGCTACTTTCTTT
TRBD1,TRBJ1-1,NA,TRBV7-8,CASSLAGRGPTEAFF,TGTGCCAGCAGCTTAGCGGGCAGGGGGCCCACTGAAGCTTTCTTT
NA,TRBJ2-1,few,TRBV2,CASSLVLSSYNEQFF,TGTGCCAGCAGTCTAGTTTTGAGCTCCTACAATGAGCAGTTCTTC
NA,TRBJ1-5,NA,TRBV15,CATSRITLVNQPQHF,TGTGCCACCAGCAGAATTACACTTGTCAATCAGCCCCAGCATTTT
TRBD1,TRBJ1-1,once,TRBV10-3,CATRDRGRLNTEAFF,TGTGCCACAAGGGACAGGGGGCGATTGAACACTGAAGCTTTCTTT
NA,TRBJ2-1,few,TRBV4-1,CASSQEYNEQFF,TGCGCCAGCAGCCAAGAGTACAATGAGCAGTTCTTC
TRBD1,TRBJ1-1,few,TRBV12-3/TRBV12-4,CASRYRDRGISSLLSNTEAFF,TGTGCCAGCAGGTACCGGGACAGGGGGATCTCATCTCTCTTGTCGAACACTGAAGCTTTCTTT
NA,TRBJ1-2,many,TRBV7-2,CASSTRDNERYTF,TGTGCCAGCAGCACCCGGGACAATGAGCGCTACACCTTC
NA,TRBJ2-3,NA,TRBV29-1,CSVEIVVGVGGTQYF,TGCAGCGTTGAAATAGTAGTGGGGGTCGGGGGTACGCAGTATTTT
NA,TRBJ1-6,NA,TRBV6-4,CASSDEANSPLHF,TGTGCCAGCAGTGACGAGGCTAATTCACCCCTCCACTTT
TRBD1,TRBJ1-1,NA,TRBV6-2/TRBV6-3,CASSSRDRAGTEAFF,TGTGCCAGCAGTTCCCGGGACAGAGCTGGCACTGAAGCTTTCTTT
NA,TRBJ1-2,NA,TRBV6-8,CASISPSGDGYTF,TGTGCCAGCATATCCCCTTCCGGGGATGGCTACACCTTC
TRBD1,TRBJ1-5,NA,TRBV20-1,CSAHPGTGRGQPQHF,TGCAGTGCTCACCCCGGGACAGGGAGGGGTCAGCCCCAGCATTTT
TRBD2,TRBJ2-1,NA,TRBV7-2,CASSSTSPSYNEQFF,TGTGCCAGCAGCTCGACTAGCCCCTCCTACAATGAGCAGTTCTTC
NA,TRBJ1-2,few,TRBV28,CASRPPFGVSYGYTF,TGTGCCAGCCGACCCCCTTTTGGAGTCTCCTATGGCTACACCTTC
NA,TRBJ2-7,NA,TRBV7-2,CASSSRPGAIYEQYF,TGTGCCAGCAGCTCCCGCCCTGGTGCTATCTACGAGCAGTACTTC